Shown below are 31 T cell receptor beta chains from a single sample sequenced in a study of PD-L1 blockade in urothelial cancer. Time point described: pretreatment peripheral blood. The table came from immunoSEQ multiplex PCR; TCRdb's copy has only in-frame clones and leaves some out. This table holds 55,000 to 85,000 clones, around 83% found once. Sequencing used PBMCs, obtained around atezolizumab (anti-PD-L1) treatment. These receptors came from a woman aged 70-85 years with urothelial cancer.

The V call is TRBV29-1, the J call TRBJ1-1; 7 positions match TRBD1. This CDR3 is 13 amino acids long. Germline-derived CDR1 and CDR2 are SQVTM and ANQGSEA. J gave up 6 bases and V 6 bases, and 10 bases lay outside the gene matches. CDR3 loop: CSVAQGLLAEAFF. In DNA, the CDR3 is TGCAGCGTAGCACAGGGGCTCCTTGCTGAAGCTTTCTTT.

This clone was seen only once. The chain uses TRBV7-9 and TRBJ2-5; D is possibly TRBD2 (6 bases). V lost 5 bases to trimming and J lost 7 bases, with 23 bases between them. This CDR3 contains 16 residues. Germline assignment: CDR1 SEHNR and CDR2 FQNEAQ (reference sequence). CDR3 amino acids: CASSAREALGGVTQYF. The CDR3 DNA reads TGTGCCAGCAGCGCCAGGGAAGCCCTGGGGGGAGTGACCCAGTACTTC.

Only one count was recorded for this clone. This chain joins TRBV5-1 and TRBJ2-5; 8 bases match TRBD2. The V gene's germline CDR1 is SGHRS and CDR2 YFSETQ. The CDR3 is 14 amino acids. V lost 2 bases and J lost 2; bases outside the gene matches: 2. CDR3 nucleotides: TGCGCCAGCAGCTTTACTAGCGGTCAAGAGACCCAGTACTTC. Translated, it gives CASSFTSGQETQYF.

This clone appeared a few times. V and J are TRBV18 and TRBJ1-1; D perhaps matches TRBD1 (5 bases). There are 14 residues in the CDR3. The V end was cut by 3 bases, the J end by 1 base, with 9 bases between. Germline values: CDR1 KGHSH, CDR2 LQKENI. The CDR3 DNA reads TGTGCCAGCTCACCGACAGCAGAGAACACTGAAGCTTTCTTT. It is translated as CASSPTAENTEAFF.

The CDR3 sequence: CASSKLGQGREKLFF. The CDR3 nucleotides are TGTGCCAGCAGCAAGCTGGGGCAGGGTAGAGAAAAACTGTTTTTT. The chain joins TRBV27 to TRBJ1-4; D possibly corresponds to TRBD1 (5 bases). Trimming shortened V by 6 bases and J by 8 bases, and 19 bases separated the two germline ends. Germline V lookup: CDR1 MNHEY, CDR2 SMNVEV (reference sequence). The CDR3 extends over 15 amino acids. Based on the CDR3 plus reference TRBV27 and TRBJ1-4, the full variable domain is EAQVTQNPRYLITVTGKKLTVTCSQNMNHEYMSWYRQDPGLGLRQIYYSMNVEVTDKGDVPEGYKVSRKEKRNFPLILESPSPNQTSLYFCASSKLGQGREKLFFGSGTQLSVL.

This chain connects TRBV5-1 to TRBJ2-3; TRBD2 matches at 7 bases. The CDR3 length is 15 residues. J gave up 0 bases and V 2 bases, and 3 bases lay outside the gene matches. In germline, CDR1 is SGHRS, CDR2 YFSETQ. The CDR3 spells CASSFSSGSTDTQYF. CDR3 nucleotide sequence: TGCGCCAGCAGCTTCTCTAGCGGAAGCACAGATACGCAGTATTTT.

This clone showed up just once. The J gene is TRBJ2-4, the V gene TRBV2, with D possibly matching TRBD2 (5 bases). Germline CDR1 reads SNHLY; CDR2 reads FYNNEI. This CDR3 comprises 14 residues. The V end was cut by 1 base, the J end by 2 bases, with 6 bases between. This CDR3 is CASSEGRTKNIQYF. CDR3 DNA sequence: TGTGCCAGCAGTGAAGGGAGGACCAAAAACATTCAGTACTTC.

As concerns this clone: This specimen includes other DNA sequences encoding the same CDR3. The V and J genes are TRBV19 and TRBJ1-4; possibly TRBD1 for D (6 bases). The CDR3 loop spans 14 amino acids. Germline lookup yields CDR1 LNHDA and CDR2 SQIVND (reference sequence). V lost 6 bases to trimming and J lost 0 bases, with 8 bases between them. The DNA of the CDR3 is TGTGCCAGTAGCTCAGGGGCAACTAATGAAAAACTGTTTTTT. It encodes CASSSGATNEKLFF.

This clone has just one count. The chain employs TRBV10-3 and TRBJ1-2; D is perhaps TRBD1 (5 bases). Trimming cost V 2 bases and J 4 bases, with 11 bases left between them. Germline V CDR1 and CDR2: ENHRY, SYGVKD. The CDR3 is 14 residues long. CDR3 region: CAISEAGLGYGYTF. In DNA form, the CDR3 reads TGTGCCATCAGTGAGGCAGGGTTAGGCTATGGCTACACCTTC.

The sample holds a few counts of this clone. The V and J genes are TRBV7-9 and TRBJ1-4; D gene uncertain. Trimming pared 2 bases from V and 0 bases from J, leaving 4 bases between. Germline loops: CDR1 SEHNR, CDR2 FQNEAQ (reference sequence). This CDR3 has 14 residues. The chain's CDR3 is CASSLYTTNEKLFF. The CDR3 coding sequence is TGTGCCAGCAGCTTATATACAACTAATGAAAAACTGTTTTTT.

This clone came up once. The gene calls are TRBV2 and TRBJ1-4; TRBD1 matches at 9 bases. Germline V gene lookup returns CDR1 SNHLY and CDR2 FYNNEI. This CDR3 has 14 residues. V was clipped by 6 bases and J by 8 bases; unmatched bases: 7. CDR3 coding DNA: TGTGCCAGCAGCCAGGGACAGGGTTGGGAAAAACTGTTTTTT. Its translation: CASSQGQGWEKLFF.

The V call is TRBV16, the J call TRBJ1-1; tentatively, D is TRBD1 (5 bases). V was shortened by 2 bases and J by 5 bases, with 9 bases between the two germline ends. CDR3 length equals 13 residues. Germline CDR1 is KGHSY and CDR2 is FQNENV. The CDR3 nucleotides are TGTGCCAGCAGCCAAAGGGGTGGGACTGAAGCTTTCTTT. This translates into CASSQRGGTEAFF.

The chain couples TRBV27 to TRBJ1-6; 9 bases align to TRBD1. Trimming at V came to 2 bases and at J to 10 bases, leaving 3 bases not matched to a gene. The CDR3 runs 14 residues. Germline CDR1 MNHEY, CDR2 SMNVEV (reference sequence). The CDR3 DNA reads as TGTGCCAGCAGTTTAACAGGGGGCGAGTCACCCCTCCACTTT. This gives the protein CASSLTGGESPLHF.

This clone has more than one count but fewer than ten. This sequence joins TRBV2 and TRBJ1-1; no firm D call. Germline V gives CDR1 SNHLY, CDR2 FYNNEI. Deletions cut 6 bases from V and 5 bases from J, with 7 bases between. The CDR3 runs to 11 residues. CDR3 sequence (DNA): TGTGCCAGCAGCGAGGTTACTGAAGCTTTCTTT. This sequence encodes CASSEVTEAFF.

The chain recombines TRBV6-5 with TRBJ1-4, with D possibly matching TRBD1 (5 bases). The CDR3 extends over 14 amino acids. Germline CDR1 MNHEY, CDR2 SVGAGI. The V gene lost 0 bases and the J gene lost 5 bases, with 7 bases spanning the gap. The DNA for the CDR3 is TGTGCCAGCAGTTACTCGACAGAGAATGAAAAACTGTTTTTT. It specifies CASSYSTENEKLFF.

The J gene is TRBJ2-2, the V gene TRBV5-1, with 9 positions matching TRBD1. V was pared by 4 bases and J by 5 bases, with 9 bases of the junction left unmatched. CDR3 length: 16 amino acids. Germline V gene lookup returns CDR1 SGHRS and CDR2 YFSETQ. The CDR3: CASSPPGTGRTGELFF. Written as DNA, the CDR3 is TGCGCCAGCAGCCCTCCCGGGACAGGGAGGACCGGGGAGCTGTTTTTT.

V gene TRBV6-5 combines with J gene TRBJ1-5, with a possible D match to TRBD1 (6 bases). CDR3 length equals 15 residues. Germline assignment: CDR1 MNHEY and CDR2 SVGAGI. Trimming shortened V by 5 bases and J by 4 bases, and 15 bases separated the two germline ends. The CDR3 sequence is CASSKTGQGNQPQHF. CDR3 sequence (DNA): TGTGCCAGCAGTAAGACAGGCCAAGGAAATCAGCCCCAGCATTTT.

The DNA of the CDR3 is TGTGCCAGCAGTAAGCAACCTTCGAACACCGGGGAGCTGTTTTTT. It specifies CASSKQPSNTGELFF. J is TRBJ2-2 and V is TRBV6-1; unclear D gene. V shed 5 bases and J shed 0 bases, with 10 bases lying between them. The CDR3 is made up of 15 amino acids. Germline V CDR1 and CDR2: MNHNS, SASEGT.

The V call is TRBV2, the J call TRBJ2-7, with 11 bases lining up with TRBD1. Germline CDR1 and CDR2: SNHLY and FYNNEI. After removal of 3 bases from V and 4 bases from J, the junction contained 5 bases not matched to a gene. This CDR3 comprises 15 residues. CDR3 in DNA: TGTGCCAGCAGTGAGCTGGGACAGGGGGGATACGAGCAGTACTTC. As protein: CASSELGQGGYEQYF.

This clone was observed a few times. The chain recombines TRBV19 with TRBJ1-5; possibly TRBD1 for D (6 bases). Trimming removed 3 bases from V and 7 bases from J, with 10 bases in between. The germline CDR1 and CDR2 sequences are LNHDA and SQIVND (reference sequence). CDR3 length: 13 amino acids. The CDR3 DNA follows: TGTGCCAGTAGTATTCAGGGGCGGCAGCCCCAGCATTTT. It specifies CASSIQGRQPQHF. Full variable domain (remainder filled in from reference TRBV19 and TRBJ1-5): DGGITQSPKYLFRKEGQNVTLSCEQNLNHDAMYWYRQDPGQGLRLIYYSQIVNDFQKGDIAEGYSVSREKKESFPLTVTSAQKNPTAFYLCASSIQGRQPQHFGDGTRLSIL.

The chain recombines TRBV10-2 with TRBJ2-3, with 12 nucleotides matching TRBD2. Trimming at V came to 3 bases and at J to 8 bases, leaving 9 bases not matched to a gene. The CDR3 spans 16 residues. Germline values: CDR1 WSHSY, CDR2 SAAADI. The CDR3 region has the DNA TGCGCCAGCAGTGATTTGGCTAGCGGGGGGGCTTCTACGCAGTATTTT. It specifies CASSDLASGGASTQYF.

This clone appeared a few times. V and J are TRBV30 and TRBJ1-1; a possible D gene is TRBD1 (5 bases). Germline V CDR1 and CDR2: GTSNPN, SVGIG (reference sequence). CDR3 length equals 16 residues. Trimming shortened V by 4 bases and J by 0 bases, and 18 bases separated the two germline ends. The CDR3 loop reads CAWTGAFPGMNTEAFF. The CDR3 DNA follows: TGTGCCTGGACTGGGGCTTTTCCAGGGATGAACACTGAAGCTTTCTTT.

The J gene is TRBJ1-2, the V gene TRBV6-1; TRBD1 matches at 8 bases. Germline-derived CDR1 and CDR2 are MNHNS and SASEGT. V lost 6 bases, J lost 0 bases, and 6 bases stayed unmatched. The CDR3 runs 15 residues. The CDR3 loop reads CASSRDRRPNYGYTF. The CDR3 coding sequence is TGTGCCAGCAGCCGGGACAGGAGACCTAACTATGGCTACACCTTC.

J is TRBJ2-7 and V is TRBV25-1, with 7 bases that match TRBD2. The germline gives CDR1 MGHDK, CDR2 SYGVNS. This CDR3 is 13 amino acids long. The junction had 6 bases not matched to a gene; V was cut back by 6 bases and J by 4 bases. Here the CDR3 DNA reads TGTGCCAGCAGAGGAGCGGGGCCTTACGAGCAGTACTTC. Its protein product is CASRGAGPYEQYF.

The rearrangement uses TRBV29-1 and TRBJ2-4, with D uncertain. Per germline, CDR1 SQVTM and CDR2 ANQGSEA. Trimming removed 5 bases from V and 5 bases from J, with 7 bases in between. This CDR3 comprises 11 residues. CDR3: CSVFRENIQYF. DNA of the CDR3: TGCAGCGTTTTCCGGGAAAACATTCAGTACTTC.

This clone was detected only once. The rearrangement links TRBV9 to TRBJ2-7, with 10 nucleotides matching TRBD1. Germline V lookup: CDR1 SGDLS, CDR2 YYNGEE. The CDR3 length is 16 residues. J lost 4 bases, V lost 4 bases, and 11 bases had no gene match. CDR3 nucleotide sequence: TGTGCCAGCAGCCCGTACCGGGACAGGGGAAATTACGAGCAGTACTTC. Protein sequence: CASSPYRDRGNYEQYF.

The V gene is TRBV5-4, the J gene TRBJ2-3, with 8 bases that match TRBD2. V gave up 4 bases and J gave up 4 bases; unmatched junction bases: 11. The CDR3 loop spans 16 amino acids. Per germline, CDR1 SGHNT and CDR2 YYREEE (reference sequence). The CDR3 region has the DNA TGTGCCAGCAGCACCCTAAGCGGGGGCCTGTCAGATACGCAGTATTTT. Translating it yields CASSTLSGGLSDTQYF.

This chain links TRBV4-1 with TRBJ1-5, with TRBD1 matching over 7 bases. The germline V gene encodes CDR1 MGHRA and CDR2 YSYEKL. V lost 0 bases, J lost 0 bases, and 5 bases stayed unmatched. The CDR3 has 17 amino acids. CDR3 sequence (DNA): TGCGCCAGCAGCCAAGACGGGACAGTGAATAGCAATCAGCCCCAGCATTTT. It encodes CASSQDGTVNSNQPQHF.

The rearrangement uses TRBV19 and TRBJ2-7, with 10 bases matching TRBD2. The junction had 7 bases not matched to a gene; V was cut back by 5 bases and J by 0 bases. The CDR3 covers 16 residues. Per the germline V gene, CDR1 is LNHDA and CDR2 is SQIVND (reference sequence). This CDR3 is CASSPSTSGPSYEQYF. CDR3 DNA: TGTGCCAGTAGTCCTTCGACTAGCGGGCCCTCCTACGAGCAGTACTTC.

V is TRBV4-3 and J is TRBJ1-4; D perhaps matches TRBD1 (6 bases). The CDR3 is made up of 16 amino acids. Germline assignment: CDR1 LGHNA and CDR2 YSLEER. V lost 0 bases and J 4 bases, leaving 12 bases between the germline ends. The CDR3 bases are TGCGCCAGCAGCCAAGACCCGACAGGCATTAATGAAAAACTGTTTTTT. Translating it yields CASSQDPTGINEKLFF.

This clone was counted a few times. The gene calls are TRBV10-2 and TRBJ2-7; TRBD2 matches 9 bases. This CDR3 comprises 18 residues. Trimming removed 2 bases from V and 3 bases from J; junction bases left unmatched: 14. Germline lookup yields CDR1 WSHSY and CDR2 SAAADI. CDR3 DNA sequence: TGCGCCAGCAGTGAGATGGGTGTCGGGGTAGCGGGAGACTACGAGCAGTACTTC. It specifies CASSEMGVGVAGDYEQYF.